The entry below describes one T cell receptor beta chain. These data are taken from a study of OX40 agonist ivuxolimab in advanced cancers. About the study: Each patient was given ivuxolimab into a vein every 2 weeks, at 0.01 to 10 mg/kg.

The CDR3 is 17 amino acids. Trimming pared 0 bases from V and 10 bases from J, leaving 22 bases between. Germline loops: CDR1 SGHVS, CDR2 FQNEAQ. The method was immunoSEQ multiplex PCR; TCRdb's version includes in-frame clones alone and lacks a portion of them. Among tens of thousands of clones listed, around 80% were seen once. The sequence came from an adult with an advanced solid tumor such as melanoma, head and neck, liver or kidney cancer. The specimen comprised CD4+ or CD8+ T cells sorted from blood, sampled in a trial of the OX40 agonist ivuxolimab. V gene TRBV7-8 combines with J gene TRBJ2-1, with D tentatively TRBD1 (5 bases). The CDR3 sequence: CASSLALQVRAMSEQFF. Here the CDR3 DNA reads TGTGCCAGCAGCTTAGCGCTACAGGTCCGCGCGATGTCGGAGCAGTTCTTC. The whole variable domain, filled in from reference TRBV7-8 and TRBJ2-1, reads GAGVSQSPRYKVAKRGQDVALRCDPISGHVSLFWYQQALGQGPEFLTYFQNEAQLDKSGLPSDRFFAERPEGSVSTLKIQRTQQEDSAVYLCASSLALQVRAMSEQFFGPGTRLTVL.